Given below is one T cell receptor (beta chain) in context. Its specificity is not known. Distinct nucleotide sequences in the sample also encode this CDR3. The V end was cut by 0 bases, the J end by 4 bases, with 3 bases between. From germline, CDR1 is ENHRY and CDR2 SYGVKD. This CDR3 is 12 amino acids long. The data were obtained in a study of T cell responses to AZD1222 COVID-19 vaccine. Study in general: Researchers grouped second doses given at about 4 or about 12 weeks into one pool.

Sequenced by immunoSEQ multiplex PCR; TCRdb stores in-frame clones only, minus some. Of around 180,000 clones in the sample, 80% to 90% were seen once. Study conclusions and caveats: Of the AZD1222 recipients, only 5 to 7 were seropositive at baseline. Spike-specific TCR repertoires showed rising breadth and depth after two AZD1222 doses.

The sample was peripheral blood, taken on day 0 of AZD1222 vaccination. V usage is TRBV10-3 and J usage is TRBJ2-5; D is undetermined. This sequence originates from an adult in good health. The CDR3 DNA follows: TGTGCCATCAGTGAGTCAGGAGAGACCCAGTACTTC. This gives the protein CAISESGETQYF.